The clone carrying this TCR beta chain occurred once. The target antigen is unknown. Sequenced by immunoSEQ multiplex PCR; TCRdb stores in-frame clones only, minus some. Altogether 2 million to 2.5 million clones are present, approximately 95% being singletons, with the ten largest covering under 0.45%. The data belong to a study of shared clonotypes between healthy human individuals. Study findings and constraints: Only blood was sampled; tissue repertoires likely differ.

Germline loops: CDR1 MNHNS, CDR2 SASEGT. CDR3 length: 14 residues. V gave up 8 bases and J gave up 6 bases; unmatched junction bases: 11. The V and J genes are TRBV6-1 and TRBJ2-7; 9 bases are a match to TRBD1. The TCR was taken from a man between 18 and 29 years old in good health. Some clones in this sample may be carry-over from other donors' samples. The sequencing input was naive CD4+ T cells from PBMCs. Subset of the sample: CD45RA+ positively selected. The CDR3 protein is CASGPGQGNSEQYF. The CDR3 DNA sequence: TGTGCCAGCGGACCGGGACAGGGTAATTCCGAGCAGTACTTC.